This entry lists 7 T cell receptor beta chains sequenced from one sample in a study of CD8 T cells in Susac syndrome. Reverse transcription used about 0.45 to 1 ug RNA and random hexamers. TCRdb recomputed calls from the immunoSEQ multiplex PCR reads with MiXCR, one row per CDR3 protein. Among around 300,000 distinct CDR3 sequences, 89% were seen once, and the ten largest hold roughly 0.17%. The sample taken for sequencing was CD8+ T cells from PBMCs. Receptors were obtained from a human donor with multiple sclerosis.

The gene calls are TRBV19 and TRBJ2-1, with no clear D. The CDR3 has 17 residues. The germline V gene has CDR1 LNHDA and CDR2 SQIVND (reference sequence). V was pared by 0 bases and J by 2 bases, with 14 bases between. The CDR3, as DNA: TGTGCCAGTAGTATAGATCCCCCCCCTCGGACCTACAATGAGCAGTTCTTC. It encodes CASSIDPPPRTYNEQFF. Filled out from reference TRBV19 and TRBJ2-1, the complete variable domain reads DGGITQSPKYLFRKEGQNVTLSCEQNLNHDAMYWYRQDPGQGLRLIYYSQIVNDFQKGDIAEGYSVSREKKESFPLTVTSAQKNPTAFYLCASSIDPPPRTYNEQFFGPGTRLTVL.

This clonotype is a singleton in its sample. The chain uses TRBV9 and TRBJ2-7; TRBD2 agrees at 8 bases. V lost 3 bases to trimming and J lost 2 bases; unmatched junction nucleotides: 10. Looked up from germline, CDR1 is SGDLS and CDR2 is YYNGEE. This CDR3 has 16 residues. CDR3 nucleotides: TGTGCCAGCAGCGAGGAAGCGGGAGCCCTGCCCTACGAGCAGTACTTC. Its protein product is CASSEEAGALPYEQYF.

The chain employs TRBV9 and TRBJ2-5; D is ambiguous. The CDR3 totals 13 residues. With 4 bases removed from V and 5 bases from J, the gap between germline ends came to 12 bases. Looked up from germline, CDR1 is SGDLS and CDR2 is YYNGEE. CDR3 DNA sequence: TGTGCCAGCAGCCCAGGTTCAGCGGAGACCCAGTACTTC. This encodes CASSPGSAETQYF.

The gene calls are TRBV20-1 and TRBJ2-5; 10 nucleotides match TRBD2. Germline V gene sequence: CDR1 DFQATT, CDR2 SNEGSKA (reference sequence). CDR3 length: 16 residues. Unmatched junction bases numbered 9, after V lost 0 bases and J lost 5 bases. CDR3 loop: CSARDQAGGPRETQYF. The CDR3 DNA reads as TGCAGTGCTAGAGATCAAGCGGGAGGGCCGCGTGAGACCCAGTACTTC.

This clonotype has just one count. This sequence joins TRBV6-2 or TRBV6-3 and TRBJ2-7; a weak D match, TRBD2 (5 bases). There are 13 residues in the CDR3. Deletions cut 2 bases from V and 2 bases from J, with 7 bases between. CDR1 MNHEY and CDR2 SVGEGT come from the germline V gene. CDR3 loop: CASSYGSPYEQYF. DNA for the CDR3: TGTGCCAGCAGTTACGGGAGCCCCTACGAGCAGTACTTC.

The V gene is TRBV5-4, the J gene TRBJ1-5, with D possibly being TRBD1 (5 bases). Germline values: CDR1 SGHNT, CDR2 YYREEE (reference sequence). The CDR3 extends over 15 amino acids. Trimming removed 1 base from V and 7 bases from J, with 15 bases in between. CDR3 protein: CASSLRPGHVQPQHF. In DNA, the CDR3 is TGTGCCAGCAGCTTGCGGCCAGGGCATGTCCAGCCCCAGCATTTT. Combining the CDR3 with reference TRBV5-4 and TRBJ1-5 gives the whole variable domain ETGVTQSPTHLIKTRGQQVTLRCSSQSGHNTVSWYQQALGQGPQFIFQYYREEENGRGNFPPRFSGLQFPNYSSELNVNALELDDSALYLCASSLRPGHVQPQHFGDGTRLSIL.

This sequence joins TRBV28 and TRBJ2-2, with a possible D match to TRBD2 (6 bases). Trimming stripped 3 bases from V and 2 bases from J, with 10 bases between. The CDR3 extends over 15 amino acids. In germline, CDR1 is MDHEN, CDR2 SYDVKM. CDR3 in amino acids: CASSFAGPNTGELFF. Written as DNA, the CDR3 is TGTGCCAGCAGTTTCGCGGGGCCAAACACCGGGGAGCTGTTTTTT. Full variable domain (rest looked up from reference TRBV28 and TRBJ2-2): DVKVTQSSRYLVKRTGEKVFLECVQDMDHENMFWYRQDPGLGLRLIYFSYDVKMKEKGDIPEGYSVSREKKERFSLILESASTNQTSMYLCASSFAGPNTGELFFGEGSRLTVL.